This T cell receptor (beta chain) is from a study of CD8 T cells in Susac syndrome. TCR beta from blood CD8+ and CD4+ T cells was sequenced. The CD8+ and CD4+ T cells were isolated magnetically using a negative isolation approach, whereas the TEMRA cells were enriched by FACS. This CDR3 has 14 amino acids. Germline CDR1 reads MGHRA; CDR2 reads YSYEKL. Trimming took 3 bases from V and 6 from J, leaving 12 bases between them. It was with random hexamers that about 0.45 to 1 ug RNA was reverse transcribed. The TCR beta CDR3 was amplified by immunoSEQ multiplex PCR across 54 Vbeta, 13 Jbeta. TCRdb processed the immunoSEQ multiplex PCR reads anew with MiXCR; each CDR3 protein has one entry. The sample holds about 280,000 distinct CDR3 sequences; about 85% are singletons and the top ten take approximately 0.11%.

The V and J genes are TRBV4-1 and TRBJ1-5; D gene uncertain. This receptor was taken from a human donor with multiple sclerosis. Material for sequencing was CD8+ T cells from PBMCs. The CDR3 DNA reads TGCGCCAGCAGCCAGCGCAGGACTTTTCAGCCCCAGCATTTT. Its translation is CASSQRRTFQPQHF.